A selection of T cell receptor beta chains follows, all from one sample in a study of T cells in Graves' hyperthyroidism and ophthalmopathy. TCRdb re-called the multiplex PCR reads with MiXCR, one entry per CDR3 protein. The data show 600,000 to 750,000 distinct CDR3 sequences, with 17% seen just once and about 14% held by the top ten. Sequenced: blood. These receptors originate from a man over 45 with Graves' hyperthyroidism. The CDR3 runs from the conserved cysteine through the conserved F or W. The order of the fields is clone size, J gene, D gene, V gene, CDR3 DNA, CDR3 protein. A D gene is named only where the DNA matches it firmly. Clone size is given for some rows only: seen once, a few or many times, or a class if the clone is expanded.

clone size: many; J gene: TRBJ2-7; D gene: -; V gene: TRBV3-1; CDR3 DNA: TGTGCCAGCAGCCAAGACGCCTCGGCCTACGAGCAGTACTTC; CDR3 protein: CASSQDASAYEQYF
clone size: -; J gene: TRBJ2-1; D gene: TRBD2; V gene: TRBV19; CDR3 DNA: TGTGCCAGTAGTGGCAGACTAGCGGGAACGGGTAATGAGCAGTTCTTC; CDR3 protein: CASSGRLAGTGNEQFF
clone size: -; J gene: TRBJ2-2; D gene: TRBD1; V gene: TRBV28; CDR3 DNA: TGTGCCAACCTAGTCCGGGACAGGGTTTACGCACTCGGGGAGCTGTTTTTT; CDR3 protein: CANLVRDRVYALGELFF
clone size: -; J gene: TRBJ2-7; D gene: TRBD1; V gene: TRBV20-1; CDR3 DNA: TGCAGTGCCGCATGGGGACAGGGGACCTACGAGCAGTACTTC; CDR3 protein: CSAAWGQGTYEQYF
clone size: -; J gene: TRBJ2-3; D gene: TRBD2; V gene: TRBV20-1; CDR3 DNA: TGCAGTGCTAGGACTAGCGGGAGCTCGACAGATACGCAGTATTTT; CDR3 protein: CSARTSGSSTDTQYF
clone size: many; J gene: TRBJ1-5; D gene: TRBD1; V gene: TRBV6-2/TRBV6-3; CDR3 DNA: TGTGCCAGCAGTTTACAGGGGAGTAGGAATCAGCCCCAGCATTTT; CDR3 protein: CASSLQGSRNQPQHF
clone size: many; J gene: TRBJ2-5; D gene: -; V gene: TRBV2; CDR3 DNA: TGTGCCAGCAGTCGAGCGGAGCAAGAGACCCAGTACTTC; CDR3 protein: CASSRAEQETQYF
clone size: many; J gene: TRBJ2-7; D gene: -; V gene: TRBV11-2; CDR3 DNA: TGTGCCAGCAGCACCTCCCCGGCAGGGGCGTTCGACGAGCAGTACTTC; CDR3 protein: CASSTSPAGAFDEQYF
clone size: many; J gene: TRBJ2-5; D gene: -; V gene: TRBV11-2; CDR3 DNA: TGTGCCAGCAGCTTAGCGGGACGACCCCAAGAGACCCAGTACTTC; CDR3 protein: CASSLAGRPQETQYF
clone size: -; J gene: TRBJ2-7; D gene: TRBD2; V gene: TRBV28; CDR3 DNA: TGTGCCAGCAGTCCATACAGTAGCGGGAAGGTCGAGCAGTACTTC; CDR3 protein: CASSPYSSGKVEQYF
clone size: many; J gene: TRBJ2-3; D gene: TRBD2; V gene: TRBV9; CDR3 DNA: TGTGCCAGCAGCGTACTTCGGGAGGGAAGCACAGATACGCAGTATTTT; CDR3 protein: CASSVLREGSTDTQYF
clone size: many; J gene: TRBJ1-2; D gene: -; V gene: TRBV6-5; CDR3 DNA: TGTGCCAGCAGTTACTCGCCAGCTTTGTATGGCTACACCTTC; CDR3 protein: CASSYSPALYGYTF
clone size: many; J gene: TRBJ1-2; D gene: TRBD1; V gene: TRBV15; CDR3 DNA: TGTGCCACCAGCAGCGCTTCAGGGGGCGTTAGCTATGGCTACACCTTC; CDR3 protein: CATSSASGGVSYGYTF
clone size: few; J gene: TRBJ1-5; D gene: -; V gene: TRBV7-2; CDR3 DNA: TGTGCCAGCAGACAGGGAGACCAGCCCCAGCATTTT; CDR3 protein: CASRQGDQPQHF
clone size: many; J gene: TRBJ2-2; D gene: TRBD2; V gene: TRBV10-1; CDR3 DNA: TGCGCCACGACTAGCGGGAACACCGGGGAGCTGTTTTTT; CDR3 protein: CATTSGNTGELFF
clone size: -; J gene: TRBJ1-2; D gene: TRBD1; V gene: TRBV11-3; CDR3 DNA: TGTGCCAGCCTTCCCGGGACAGGGCGGTTCGGCTATGGCTACACCTTC; CDR3 protein: CASLPGTGRFGYGYTF
clone size: -; J gene: TRBJ1-4; D gene: -; V gene: TRBV12-3/TRBV12-4; CDR3 DNA: TGTGCCAGCAGTTTCACAGGGTCGGATGAAAAACTGTTTTTT; CDR3 protein: CASSFTGSDEKLFF
clone size: -; J gene: TRBJ2-3; D gene: -; V gene: TRBV4-1; CDR3 DNA: TGCGCCAGCAGCTCCGACAAGGGTCGATCAGATACGCAGTATTTT; CDR3 protein: CASSSDKGRSDTQYF
clone size: many; J gene: TRBJ2-7; D gene: -; V gene: TRBV6-5; CDR3 DNA: TGTGCCAGCAGTTACTCGGACGCATCGTCCTACGAGCAGTACTTC; CDR3 protein: CASSYSDASSYEQYF
clone size: few; J gene: TRBJ2-7; D gene: -; V gene: TRBV4-1; CDR3 DNA: TGCGCCAGCAGCCAAGTAATAGTGCCCTCCTACGAGCAGTACTTC; CDR3 protein: CASSQVIVPSYEQYF
clone size: many; J gene: TRBJ2-2; D gene: -; V gene: TRBV12-3/TRBV12-4; CDR3 DNA: TGTGCCAGCACATCCGGGAATCACGGGGAGCTGTTTTTT; CDR3 protein: CASTSGNHGELFF
clone size: -; J gene: TRBJ2-1; D gene: TRBD2; V gene: TRBV19; CDR3 DNA: TGTGCCAGTAGTATAGAAAGCGGGAGTCTCCCTATCTACAATGAGCAGTTCTTC; CDR3 protein: CASSIESGSLPIYNEQFF
clone size: -; J gene: TRBJ1-1; D gene: TRBD1; V gene: TRBV4-1; CDR3 DNA: TGCGCCAGCAGCCAAGATCAAGGGACAGCCGTTCACACTGAAGCTTTCTTT; CDR3 protein: CASSQDQGTAVHTEAFF
clone size: many; J gene: TRBJ2-2; D gene: TRBD1; V gene: TRBV30; CDR3 DNA: TGTGCCTGGAGGGGAGGACAGGGCCGAGGGGGGCTGTTTTTT; CDR3 protein: CAWRGGQGRGGLFF
clone size: -; J gene: TRBJ1-1; D gene: TRBD1; V gene: TRBV28; CDR3 DNA: TGTGCCAGCAGTCCCCGGGACAGGGGAGTGACTGAAGCTTTCTTT; CDR3 protein: CASSPRDRGVTEAFF
clone size: many; J gene: TRBJ2-7; D gene: -; V gene: TRBV18; CDR3 DNA: TGTGCCAGCTCACCACGGAGTTACGAGCAGTACTTC; CDR3 protein: CASSPRSYEQYF
clone size: many; J gene: TRBJ2-7; D gene: TRBD2; V gene: TRBV30; CDR3 DNA: TGTGCCTGGAGTGTAGCGGGAGTCCCCTCCTACGAGCAGTACTTC; CDR3 protein: CAWSVAGVPSYEQYF
clone size: -; J gene: TRBJ2-1; D gene: -; V gene: TRBV14; CDR3 DNA: TGTGCCAGCAGCCCGACCCGTTGGGAGCAGTTCTTC; CDR3 protein: CASSPTRWEQFF
clone size: -; J gene: TRBJ1-2; D gene: TRBD1; V gene: TRBV5-1; CDR3 DNA: TGCGCCAGCAGCTGGGGACAGGGGGCTGAGTATGGCTACACCTTC; CDR3 protein: CASSWGQGAEYGYTF
clone size: -; J gene: TRBJ1-5; D gene: -; V gene: TRBV4-1; CDR3 DNA: TGCGCCAGCAGCCAAGTCGATCTGGGCTTTTCTCGCAATCAGCCCCAGCATTTT; CDR3 protein: CASSQVDLGFSRNQPQHF
clone size: many; J gene: TRBJ2-7; D gene: TRBD1; V gene: TRBV12-3/TRBV12-4; CDR3 DNA: TGTGCCAGCAGTGGGGGGACAGGGTACGGCGAGCAGTACTTC; CDR3 protein: CASSGGTGYGEQYF
clone size: many; J gene: TRBJ2-1; D gene: -; V gene: TRBV6-1; CDR3 DNA: TGTGCCAGCAGTGATCAGGGGGGCTCCTACAATGAGCAGTTCTTC; CDR3 protein: CASSDQGGSYNEQFF
clone size: -; J gene: TRBJ2-2; D gene: TRBD1; V gene: TRBV29-1; CDR3 DNA: TGCAGCGTGAACCGGGACAGGGGACTTCCTAACACCGGGGAGCTGTTTTTT; CDR3 protein: CSVNRDRGLPNTGELFF
clone size: few; J gene: TRBJ2-1; D gene: -; V gene: TRBV6-6; CDR3 DNA: TGTGCCAGCAGTTACTCCAGGACGACCGGCCATGATGAGCAGTTCTTC; CDR3 protein: CASSYSRTTGHDEQFF
clone size: many; J gene: TRBJ2-5; D gene: -; V gene: TRBV24-1; CDR3 DNA: TGTGCCACCAGTGATTGGACAGTAATGGGAGAGACCCAGTACTTC; CDR3 protein: CATSDWTVMGETQYF
clone size: -; J gene: TRBJ1-2; D gene: -; V gene: TRBV7-2; CDR3 DNA: TGTGCCAGCAGCTCCTCCCGGTCCTATGGCTACACCTTC; CDR3 protein: CASSSSRSYGYTF
clone size: -; J gene: TRBJ2-5; D gene: -; V gene: TRBV5-1; CDR3 DNA: TGCGCCAGCAGCTTATTGGGTTCTCAAGAGACCCAGTACTTC; CDR3 protein: CASSLLGSQETQYF
clone size: few; J gene: TRBJ2-1; D gene: TRBD2; V gene: TRBV7-9; CDR3 DNA: TGTGCCAGCAGCTTAGGCGGGAGTCGCGGGGATGAGCAGTTCTTC; CDR3 protein: CASSLGGSRGDEQFF
clone size: -; J gene: TRBJ1-4; D gene: TRBD1; V gene: TRBV6-1; CDR3 DNA: TGTGCCAGCAGTTCAGGGGGCGCCTTGGTAACTAATGAAAAACTGTTTTTT; CDR3 protein: CASSSGGALVTNEKLFF
clone size: many; J gene: TRBJ2-5; D gene: -; V gene: TRBV24-1; CDR3 DNA: TGTGCCGTAAAGGAGGCGTTCCACGAGACCCAGTACTTC; CDR3 protein: CAVKEAFHETQYF
clone size: many; J gene: TRBJ1-6; D gene: -; V gene: TRBV5-1; CDR3 DNA: TGCGCCAGCAGCTTGGAAGGGTATAATTCACCCCTCCACTTT; CDR3 protein: CASSLEGYNSPLHF
clone size: -; J gene: TRBJ2-7; D gene: TRBD1; V gene: TRBV28; CDR3 DNA: TGTGCCAGCAGTCGGACAGGGGAGGGGTACGAGCAGTACTTC; CDR3 protein: CASSRTGEGYEQYF
clone size: few; J gene: TRBJ2-5; D gene: -; V gene: TRBV6-9; CDR3 DNA: TGTGCCAGCAGTTATTATCCGGGGCCGGAAAAAGAGACCCAGTACTTC; CDR3 protein: CASSYYPGPEKETQYF
clone size: -; J gene: TRBJ2-7; D gene: -; V gene: TRBV20-1; CDR3 DNA: TGCAGTGCTAGAGAGGGAGCGGATTTCTACGAGCAGTACTTC; CDR3 protein: CSAREGADFYEQYF
clone size: few; J gene: TRBJ1-2; D gene: -; V gene: TRBV7-2; CDR3 DNA: TGTGCCAGCAGCTTACTGGGATACTATGGCTACACCTTC; CDR3 protein: CASSLLGYYGYTF
clone size: many; J gene: TRBJ2-1; D gene: -; V gene: TRBV6-1; CDR3 DNA: TGTGCCAGCTCCCGGGACCCCACCTACAATGAGCAGTTCTTC; CDR3 protein: CASSRDPTYNEQFF
clone size: many; J gene: TRBJ2-7; D gene: TRBD2; V gene: TRBV10-3; CDR3 DNA: TGTGCCACGAGGGATAGAGCGGGAGAAGACGAGCAGTACTTC; CDR3 protein: CATRDRAGEDEQYF
clone size: few; J gene: TRBJ1-4; D gene: TRBD1; V gene: TRBV28; CDR3 DNA: TGTGCCAGCATGGACAGGGCAGGCGAAAAACTGTTTTTT; CDR3 protein: CASMDRAGEKLFF
clone size: -; J gene: TRBJ2-4; D gene: TRBD1; V gene: TRBV5-4; CDR3 DNA: TGTGCCAGCAGCATACAGGGGTCGTCAGACATTCAGTACTTC; CDR3 protein: CASSIQGSSDIQYF
clone size: -; J gene: TRBJ1-1; D gene: -; V gene: TRBV13; CDR3 DNA: TGTGCCAGCAGCTTAGGCGTGGCACAGCTGAACACTGAAGCTTTCTTT; CDR3 protein: CASSLGVAQLNTEAFF
clone size: -; J gene: TRBJ2-1; D gene: -; V gene: TRBV5-1; CDR3 DNA: TGCGCCAGCAGCCTGGGCGGGTTGGGGGGAACCTACAATGAGCAGTTCTTC; CDR3 protein: CASSLGGLGGTYNEQFF
clone size: many; J gene: TRBJ2-1; D gene: -; V gene: TRBV20-1; CDR3 DNA: TGCAGTGCCGATTCATACGGGGCCAATGACAAGAGCTCCTACAATGAGCAGTTCTTC; CDR3 protein: CSADSYGANDKSSYNEQFF
clone size: -; J gene: TRBJ1-3; D gene: -; V gene: TRBV28; CDR3 DNA: TGTGCCAGCAGAACGGACCGGAGCTCTGGAAACACCATATATTTT; CDR3 protein: CASRTDRSSGNTIYF
clone size: many; J gene: TRBJ2-4; D gene: TRBD1; V gene: TRBV7-9; CDR3 DNA: TGTGCCAGCAGTAAGCGGACAGGGGGCGCGGACATTCAGTACTTC; CDR3 protein: CASSKRTGGADIQYF
clone size: -; J gene: TRBJ2-7; D gene: -; V gene: TRBV11-1; CDR3 DNA: TGTGCCAGCAGCCAGCGACAGGATGGATTCGACGAGCAGTACTTC; CDR3 protein: CASSQRQDGFDEQYF
clone size: many; J gene: TRBJ2-2; D gene: TRBD1; V gene: TRBV24-1; CDR3 DNA: TGTGCCACACAACCGGGACAGGGTTACACCGGGGAGCTGTTTTTT; CDR3 protein: CATQPGQGYTGELFF
clone size: -; J gene: TRBJ1-2; D gene: -; V gene: TRBV14; CDR3 DNA: TGTGCCAGCAGCCATAATTTGGTGAAAAACTATGGCTACACCTTC; CDR3 protein: CASSHNLVKNYGYTF
clone size: few; J gene: TRBJ2-5; D gene: TRBD2; V gene: TRBV19; CDR3 DNA: TGTGCCAGTAGTTGGCGGGGGTGGGAGACCCAGTACTTC; CDR3 protein: CASSWRGWETQYF
clone size: -; J gene: TRBJ2-1; D gene: TRBD2; V gene: TRBV11-2; CDR3 DNA: TGTGCCAGCAGTTCAATCGGGACTAGCGGGAGGGCCATCTACAATAAGCAGTTCTTC; CDR3 protein: CASSSIGTSGRAIYNKQFF